These 27 T cell receptor beta chains were sequenced from one sample in a study of T cells in Graves' hyperthyroidism and ophthalmopathy. RNA transcripts were the template for amplifying TCR beta CDR3 regions. A set of HTBI primers served as the primers for a first-round RT-PCR of the TCR CDR3. From the multiplex PCR reads, TCRdb called clonotypes with MiXCR, one entry per CDR3 protein. The sample has 300,000 to 500,000 distinct CDR3 sequences, over 12% seen once. The sequenced material came from blood. Receptor source: a man aged 50 to 59 with Graves' ophthalmopathy.

This clonotype appeared a few times. This rearrangement joins TRBV2 to TRBJ2-3, with 9 positions matching TRBD2. Unmatched junction bases numbered 9, after V lost 3 bases and J lost 2 bases. There are 17 residues in the CDR3. CDR1 SNHLY and CDR2 FYNNEI come from the germline V gene. CDR3 bases: TGTGCCAGCAGTGATTTAAGGCTAGCGGGAACCACAGATACGCAGTATTTT. Its translation is CASSDLRLAGTTDTQYF.

This clonotype was detected many times. The chain employs TRBV30 and TRBJ1-1; tentative D call: TRBD1 (5 bases). This CDR3 comprises 14 residues. Germline loops: CDR1 GTSNPN, CDR2 SVGIG (reference sequence). The V end was cut by 2 bases, the J end by 2 bases, with 12 bases between. CDR3 bases: TGTGCCTGGAGTATTGTACAGGCTAACACTGAAGCTTTCTTT. This gives the protein CAWSIVQANTEAFF. Variable domain in full (rest from reference TRBV30 and TRBJ1-1): SQTIHQWPATLVQPVGSPLSLECTVEGTSNPNLYWYRQAAGRGLQLLFYSVGIGQISSEVPQNLSASRPQDRQFILSSKKLLLSDSGFYLCAWSIVQANTEAFFGQGTRLTVV.

The chain couples TRBV15 to TRBJ2-7; 9 nucleotides align to TRBD2. Trimming took 5 bases from V and 6 from J; bases not matched to a gene: 5. From germline, CDR1 is LNHNV and CDR2 YYDKDF (reference sequence). The length of the CDR3 is 13 residues. The CDR3 DNA is TGTGCCACCAGCTTAGCGGGAGCTTTCGAGCAGTACTTC. Protein product: CATSLAGAFEQYF.

The V and J genes are TRBV14 and TRBJ1-2, with D possibly matching TRBD1 (5 bases). The germline V gene encodes CDR1 SGHDN and CDR2 FVKESK. The CDR3 is 15 amino acids. V gave up 5 bases and J gave up 7 bases, with 20 bases separating them. Here the CDR3 reads CASSFKGAPASGYTF. The CDR3 DNA follows: TGTGCCAGCAGCTTTAAAGGGGCCCCCGCGTCTGGCTACACCTTC.

This clonotype was counted many times. V is TRBV2 and J is TRBJ1-5; D not resolved. The CDR3 is 13 amino acids. CDR1 is SNHLY, CDR2 FYNNEI, per germline. The V end lost 6 bases, the J end lost 2 bases, and 8 bases lay between the germline ends. This chain's CDR3 is CASRVSRNQPQHF. DNA for the CDR3: TGTGCCAGCAGAGTTAGTCGCAATCAGCCCCAGCATTTT.

This clonotype occurred a few times. The V gene is TRBV9, the J gene TRBJ1-1; tentatively, D is TRBD1 (6 bases). The CDR3 covers 15 residues. Trimming stripped 3 bases from V and 6 bases from J, with 18 bases between. CDR1 SGDLS and CDR2 YYNGEE come from the germline V gene. In DNA, the CDR3 is TGTGCCAGCAGCGGAAAAGGGCAGGGGAGGGCTGAAGCTTTCTTT. Its protein is CASSGKGQGRAEAFF.

This clonotype came up a few times. The chain's CDR3 is CASSSRGTSGSPHRSYEQYF. The CDR3 DNA sequence: TGTGCCAGCAGTTCACGCGGGACTAGCGGGAGCCCACACAGGAGCTACGAGCAGTACTTC. V and J are TRBV12-3 or TRBV12-4 and TRBJ2-7; 14 nucleotides match TRBD2. The CDR3 is 20 amino acids. Germline trimming cut 4 bases from V and 3 bases from J; bases unmatched to any gene: 17.

There are a few counts of this clonotype. This chain uses TRBV29-1 with TRBJ2-1; 9 bases agree with TRBD2. V gave up 3 bases and J gave up 8 bases; unmatched junction bases: 5. CDR1 is SQVTM, CDR2 ANQGSEA, per germline. This CDR3 has 13 amino acids. The CDR3 protein is CSVDSGRRDEQFF. For the CDR3, the DNA is TGCAGCGTTGATAGCGGGAGAAGAGATGAGCAGTTCTTC.

This clonotype was recorded many times. This chain uses TRBV12-3 or TRBV12-4 with TRBJ2-1; D unclear. The CDR3 sequence is 14 residues long. The V gene lost 4 bases and the J gene lost 3 bases, with 10 bases spanning the gap. The CDR3 sequence: CASSSRALYNEQFF. The CDR3 DNA reads TGTGCCAGCAGTTCTCGCGCCCTCTACAATGAGCAGTTCTTC.

A few counts support this clonotype. The chain employs TRBV12-3 or TRBV12-4 and TRBJ1-2; D perhaps matches TRBD1 (6 bases). This CDR3 comprises 12 residues. Trimming cost V 6 bases and J 3 bases, with 8 bases left between them. CDR3: CASRQGDYGYTF. The CDR3 DNA reads TGTGCCAGCAGACAGGGCGACTATGGCTACACCTTC.

This clonotype came up a few times. The chain joins TRBV29-1 to TRBJ1-6; D unclear. V dropped 6 bases and J dropped 8 bases, with 14 bases sitting between them. Germline assignment: CDR1 SQVTM and CDR2 ANQGSEA. The CDR3 totals 13 residues. The CDR3: CSVARTQDSPLHF. The CDR3 nucleotides are TGCAGCGTCGCCCGGACCCAAGATTCACCCCTCCACTTT.

This clonotype was seen at least ten times. For the CDR3, the DNA is TGTGCCTGGAGTGATACAGGGTTCAATCAGCCCCAGCATTTT. Its protein is CAWSDTGFNQPQHF. V is TRBV30 and J is TRBJ1-5, with TRBD1 as a possible D gene (6 bases). CDR3 length: 14 amino acids. Germline loops: CDR1 GTSNPN, CDR2 SVGIG (reference sequence). The germline V and J ends were trimmed by 1 base and 3 bases, with 10 bases remaining between them.

There are many counts of this clonotype. The chain carries TRBV7-8 and TRBJ2-7; D is possibly TRBD1 (6 bases). The germline V and J ends were trimmed by 1 base and 1 base, with 14 bases remaining between them. CDR1 is SGHVS and CDR2 is FQNEAQ in the germline V gene. The CDR3 sequence is 16 residues long. This chain's CDR3 is CASSLVFGRGSYEQYF. Here the CDR3 DNA reads TGTGCCAGCAGCTTAGTTTTCGGCAGGGGATCCTACGAGCAGTACTTC.

In this sample, this clonotype turned up many times. The rearrangement links TRBV13 to TRBJ2-7; D gene unclear. The CDR3 is 14 residues long. V lost 1 base, J lost 0 bases, and 7 bases lay in between. CDR1 and CDR2 (germline): PRHDT, FYEKMQ (reference sequence). This CDR3 is CASSLAGPSYEQYF. The CDR3 coding sequence is TGTGCCAGCAGCTTAGCTGGGCCCTCCTACGAGCAGTACTTC.

This clonotype came up many times. The V gene is TRBV12-3 or TRBV12-4, the J gene TRBJ2-7, with D perhaps being TRBD1 or TRBD2 (5 bases each). The CDR3 is 16 amino acids. V was clipped by 0 bases and J by 6 bases, with 18 bases between them. CDR3 coding DNA: TGTGCCAGCAGTTTAGCGCTTCGGGAAGGGACGGGCGAGCAGTACTTC. Translating gives CASSLALREGTGEQYF.

CDR3 loop: CSVARSTEAFF. CDR3 nucleotides: TGCAGCGTCGCGAGAAGCACTGAAGCTTTCTTT. The V gene is TRBV29-1, the J gene TRBJ1-1; D unresolved. V was shortened by 6 bases and J by 4 bases, with 9 bases between the two germline ends. CDR3 length: 11 residues. Germline V lookup: CDR1 SQVTM, CDR2 ANQGSEA.

This clonotype was recorded at least ten times. The rearrangement joins TRBV28 to TRBJ2-3; unclear D gene. The V and J ends lost 5 bases and 5 bases respectively, with 20 bases between them. The CDR3 totals 16 residues. Germline V gene sequence: CDR1 MDHEN, CDR2 SYDVKM. This CDR3 reads CASSHQGSSLGDTQYF. The CDR3 DNA sequence: TGTGCCAGCAGTCATCAAGGGTCGAGTTTAGGAGATACGCAGTATTTT.

This clonotype has more than one count but fewer than ten. The gene calls are TRBV7-6 and TRBJ1-4, with 9 bases lining up with TRBD1. V trimming: 5 bases; J trimming: 7 bases; junction bases outside the gene matches: 8. Per the germline V gene, CDR1 is SGHVS and CDR2 is FNYEAQ. The CDR3 has 15 amino acids. The DNA of the CDR3 is TGTGCCAGCAGCGATGGACAGGGGAGCGCTGAAAAACTGTTTTTT. Translation: CASSDGQGSAEKLFF.

This clonotype was counted ten times or more. This sequence joins TRBV6-1 and TRBJ1-5; unclear D gene. Trimming left V 6 bases short and J 3 bases short, with 15 bases between. Germline V lookup: CDR1 MNHNS, CDR2 SASEGT. CDR3 length: 15 amino acids. CDR3 in amino acids: CASRKRVEDNQPQHF. The CDR3 coding sequence is TGTGCCAGCAGAAAGCGAGTAGAGGACAATCAGCCCCAGCATTTT.

This clonotype was seen at least ten times. This sequence joins TRBV11-2 and TRBJ2-7; D assignment may be TRBD1 or TRBD2 (5 bases each). The CDR3 loop spans 14 amino acids. Deletions cut 8 bases from V and 2 bases from J, with 16 bases between. Germline V gene sequence: CDR1 SGHAT, CDR2 FQNNGV. In DNA form, the CDR3 reads TGTGCCAGCCAGGCCGGGACGCATGCCTACGAGCAGTACTTC. It is translated as CASQAGTHAYEQYF.

A word on this clonotype: Since a much larger clone is just one base distant, this may be a read error. The chain recombines TRBV5-4 with TRBJ2-7; D not resolved. Germline V gene data show CDR1 as SGHNT and CDR2 as YYREEE (reference sequence). Trimming took 0 bases from V and 7 from J, leaving 11 bases between them. The CDR3 covers 13 residues. DNA of the CDR3: TGTGCCAGCAGCTTGGCCGCCGAAAATGAGCAGTACTTC. Translation: CASSLAAENEQYF.

Remarks on this clonotype: Given a much more abundant clone one base away, this may be a read error. The chain carries TRBV7-9 and TRBJ2-6; D not certain. CDR3 size: 15 residues. CDR1 is SEHNR and CDR2 is FQNEAQ in the germline V gene (reference sequence). Here the CDR3 reads CASSFDLSGVNVLTF. CDR3 coding DNA: TGTGCCAGCAGCTTTGACCTCTCTGGGGTCAACGTCCTGACTTTC.

The table lists this clonotype with a few counts. V and J are TRBV30 and TRBJ1-2; tentatively, D is TRBD1 (5 bases). The germline V gene has CDR1 GTSNPN and CDR2 SVGIG (reference sequence). The CDR3 has 12 amino acids. V was trimmed by 4 bases and J by 5 bases, leaving 11 bases between them. The CDR3 region has the DNA TGTGCCTGGACGGCAGGGCTGTATGGCTACACCTTC. This codes for CAWTAGLYGYTF.

The sample holds a few counts of this clonotype. This sequence joins TRBV14 and TRBJ1-1; D is ambiguous. The CDR3 extends over 13 amino acids. Germline V gene data show CDR1 as SGHDN and CDR2 as FVKESK. The ends were cut back, 3 bases at V and 1 base at J, with 6 bases in the middle. Here the CDR3 reads CASSQYQNTEAFF. CDR3 DNA sequence: TGTGCCAGCAGCCAGTATCAGAACACTGAAGCTTTCTTT.

The chain couples TRBV6-1 to TRBJ1-6; TRBD1 matches at 8 bases. Per germline, CDR1 MNHNS and CDR2 SASEGT. The CDR3 contains 16 residues. The ends lost 5 bases at V and 7 bases at J; junction bases unmatched: 10. CDR3 region: CASSQPTRQGNSPLHF. DNA of the CDR3: TGTGCCAGCAGTCAACCTACCCGACAGGGGAATTCACCCCTCCACTTT.

This clonotype has just a few counts. This rearrangement joins TRBV3-1 to TRBJ2-7, with 10 bases fitting TRBD1. The length of the CDR3 is 15 residues. Trimming removed 0 bases from V and 2 bases from J; junction bases left unmatched: 1. Germline V lookup: CDR1 LGHDT, CDR2 YNNKEL (reference sequence). For the CDR3, the DNA is TGTGCCAGCAGCCAAGAGACAGGGGGCCCCTACGAGCAGTACTTC. This encodes CASSQETGGPYEQYF.

This clonotype was seen ten or more times. This chain uses TRBV11-2 with TRBJ2-5; the match to TRBD2 covers 15 bases. Germline V gene lookup returns CDR1 SGHAT and CDR2 FQNNGV. The CDR3 sequence is 17 residues long. J was trimmed by 2 bases and V by 5 bases; bases with no gene match: 6. The CDR3 nucleotides are TGTGCCAGCAGCAAAGGGACTAGCGGGAGGAGTCAAGAGACCCAGTACTTC. Translation: CASSKGTSGRSQETQYF.